This TCR beta chain is from a study of CD8 T cells in Susac syndrome. Sequencing targeted TCR beta in blood CD8+ and CD4+ T cells. The study used treatment-naive patients who had stable or active relapsing-remitting disease as multiple sclerosis controls. In contrast to the negatively isolated CD8+ and CD4+ T cells, TEMRA cells were FACS-enriched. The authors reverse transcribed about 0.5 to 1 ug RNA with random hexamers. With immunoSEQ multiplex PCR, TCR beta CDR3 was amplified across 54 Vbeta and 13 Jbeta. TCRdb re-analysed the immunoSEQ multiplex PCR reads in MiXCR, keeping a single row per CDR3 protein. In the table there are approximately 120,000 distinct CDR3 sequences, 80% to 95% of which are singletons. The sequence was collected from a human donor with multiple sclerosis. Sequencing input: CD8+ T cells from PBMCs.

The CDR3 region has the DNA TGTGCCAGCAGCCCCCTCGGTGCGACAGGGGGTGCAACTAATGAAAAACTGTTTTTT. Translation gives CASSPLGATGGATNEKLFF. V usage is TRBV7-9 and J usage is TRBJ1-4; 9 positions agree with TRBD1. The germline V gene encodes CDR1 SEHNR and CDR2 FQNEAQ (reference sequence). The CDR3 runs 19 residues. J gave up 0 bases and V 5 bases, and 13 bases lay outside the gene matches.